Each of the 11 T cell receptor beta chains below was sequenced from the same sample in a study of Ad26.COV2.S vaccination and SARS-CoV-2 variants. Treatment noted: around 19 received Ad26.COV2.S at low or high dose, single or two shots; roughly five received placebo; per-sample allocation not given. Sampling was performed 63 days after the first vaccine or placebo injection. Profiling relied on immunoSEQ multiplex PCR, and the TCRdb table lists in-frame clones only, not all of them. The sample carries some 350,000 clones, about 88% recorded once. The input for sequencing was peripheral blood, taken in a trial of Ad26.COV2.S vaccine versus placebo. The receptors originated from a person between 18 and 60 years old who received the Ad26.COV2.S COVID-19 vaccine or a placebo.

This clone came up a few times. The gene calls are TRBV5-1 and TRBJ1-2; 7 bases fit TRBD1. Germline V CDR1 and CDR2: SGHRS, YFSETQ. V lost 3 bases, J lost 8 bases, and 10 bases stayed unmatched. The CDR3 spans 14 residues. CDR3 DNA sequence: TGCGCCAGCAGCTGGGAGACAGGGTTAGGGGGCTACACCTTC. Protein product: CASSWETGLGGYTF.

This clone showed up many times. The gene calls are TRBV4-3 and TRBJ1-1; D remains ambiguous. The length of the CDR3 is 16 residues. The germline V gene has CDR1 LGHNA and CDR2 YSLEER. Trimming took off 0 bases at V and 2 bases at J, with 13 bases between the two ends. This CDR3 is CASSQDRWTDNTEAFF. The CDR3 DNA reads as TGCGCCAGCAGCCAAGACCGGTGGACCGATAACACTGAAGCTTTCTTT.

This clone was detected only once. The rearrangement joins TRBV9 to TRBJ2-3, with 9 nucleotides matching TRBD1. The CDR3 runs to 16 residues. With V trimmed by 3 bases and J by 4 bases, 9 bases remained unmatched. Germline values: CDR1 SGDLS, CDR2 YYNGEE. As DNA, the CDR3 is TGTGCCAGCAGCGATGGGACAGGGAACGCGGCAGATACGCAGTATTTT. Translated: CASSDGTGNAADTQYF.

V and J are TRBV6-5 and TRBJ2-2, with 13 nucleotides matching TRBD2. The V segment lost 8 bases and the J segment 6 bases; nucleotides outside the gene matches: 6. The CDR3 contains 15 residues. Germline CDR1 reads MNHEY; CDR2 reads SVGAGI. CDR3 sequence reads: CASQGLAGAAGELFF. The CDR3, as DNA: TGTGCCAGCCAAGGACTAGCGGGGGCGGCCGGGGAGCTGTTTTTT.

This chain connects TRBV28 to TRBJ1-1; no firm D call. The CDR3 runs to 13 residues. Germline V gene lookup returns CDR1 MDHEN and CDR2 SYDVKM. Trimming stripped 2 bases from V and 6 bases from J, with 10 bases between. CDR3 coding DNA: TGTGCCAGCAGTTTAAGATCCGCGCCTGAAGCTTTCTTT. Translation: CASSLRSAPEAFF. Complete variable domain (other parts from reference TRBV28 and TRBJ1-1): DVKVTQSSRYLVKRTGEKVFLECVQDMDHENMFWYRQDPGLGLRLIYFSYDVKMKEKGDIPEGYSVSREKKERFSLILESASTNQTSMYLCASSLRSAPEAFFGQGTRLTVV.

The genes are TRBV6-2 or TRBV6-3 and TRBJ1-1; D unclear. The CDR3 runs to 13 residues. CDR1 is MNHEY and CDR2 is SVGEGT in the germline V gene. The ends were cut back, 0 bases at V and 11 bases at J, with 13 bases in the middle. The CDR3 reads CASSYSQRSGAFF. The CDR3 nucleotides read TGTGCCAGCAGTTACTCGCAAAGAAGTGGGGCTTTCTTT.

In regard to this clone: Other DNA sequences in the same sample also yield this CDR3. The V call is TRBV29-1, the J call TRBJ1-2; TRBD1 matches 8 bases. Germline CDR1 and CDR2: SQVTM and ANQGSEA. This CDR3 is 13 amino acids long. Germline trimming cut 6 bases from V and 1 base from J; bases unmatched to any gene: 4. In DNA form, the CDR3 reads TGCAGCGTGAGGACAGGGCTTAACTATGGCTACACCTTC. As protein: CSVRTGLNYGYTF.

The chain has TRBV14 and TRBJ2-3; D may be TRBD2 (5 bases). This CDR3 comprises 16 residues. Trimming cost V 4 bases and J 2 bases, with 16 bases left between them. Germline assignment: CDR1 SGHDN and CDR2 FVKESK. The CDR3 is CASSPLGEQVTDTQYF. DNA of the CDR3: TGTGCCAGCAGCCCCCTCGGGGAGCAGGTCACAGATACGCAGTATTTT.

The chain uses TRBV3-1 (or the pseudogene TRBV3-2) and TRBJ2-7, with unresolved D. Germline CDR1 and CDR2: LGHDT and YNNKEL (reference sequence). The CDR3 runs to 13 residues. V was shortened by 0 bases and J by 5 bases, with 8 bases between the two germline ends. The CDR3 reads CASSQDGRNEQYF. The CDR3 DNA reads TGTGCCAGCAGCCAAGACGGCCGAAACGAGCAGTACTTC.

CDR3 DNA sequence: TGTGCCAGCAGCTCAGGACAGGCCTCATCCCTGGCAGGGGAGCTGTTTTTT. Encoded protein: CASSSGQASSLAGELFF. V is TRBV7-2 and J is TRBJ2-2; 7 bases are a match to TRBD1. The CDR3 is 17 amino acids. Losses at the gene ends were 4 bases for V and 8 bases for J; bases not matched to a gene: 16. In germline, CDR1 is SGHTA, CDR2 FQGNSA.

This chain connects TRBV11-3 to TRBJ2-1; D uncertain. Germline loops: CDR1 SGHNT, CDR2 YENEEA. V lost 5 bases to trimming and J lost 10 bases, with 15 bases between them. This CDR3 is built from 13 residues. This CDR3 reads CASSPRAGSEQFF. The CDR3 nucleotides are TGTGCCAGCAGCCCACGCGCCGGATCAGAGCAGTTCTTC.